The 9 T cell receptor beta chains given below trace back to one sample, sequenced in a study of blood T cell repertoires in COVID-19. TCRdb keeps only in-frame clones here, not all; method: immunoSEQ multiplex PCR. The sample records 55,000 to 70,000 clones, around 90% being singletons. Sequencing was done on a sample of PBMCs or T cells enriched from blood (not recorded which). Source of these receptors: a woman aged 35 to 49 who had recovered from COVID-19.

DNA for the CDR3: TGCGCCAGCAGCTTCCTAGGGGGCCTCCAAGAGACCCAGTACTTC. Translated: CASSFLGGLQETQYF. The V call is TRBV5-1, the J call TRBJ2-5; 7 positions match TRBD1. The CDR3 consists of 15 residues. Trimming cost V 2 bases and J 1 base; bases outside gene matches: 5. CDR1 is SGHRS, CDR2 YFSETQ, per germline.

The chain uses TRBV19 and TRBJ2-1; 13 bases fit TRBD2. The germline gives CDR1 LNHDA, CDR2 SQIVND (reference sequence). V shed 2 bases and J 3 bases; nucleotides not matched to a gene: 4. The length of the CDR3 is 17 residues. The CDR3: CASSIPTSGGIYNEQFF. CDR3 nucleotide sequence: TGTGCCAGTAGTATACCGACTAGCGGGGGGATCTACAATGAGCAGTTCTTC.

The V gene is TRBV6-5, the J gene TRBJ1-3; perhaps TRBD1 as D (5 bases). Germline assignment: CDR1 MNHEY and CDR2 SVGAGI. Trimming cost V 7 bases and J 0 bases, with 13 bases left between them. CDR3 size: 15 residues. The CDR3 protein is CASTLQGFSGNTIYF. The DNA for the CDR3 is TGTGCCAGCACTTTGCAGGGCTTCTCTGGAAACACCATATATTTT.

This clone was observed a single time. CDR3 coding DNA: TGTGCCAGCAGCTTAGAAGGGTCTAGCGGGGGGGTGACAGATACGCAGTATTTT. Its translation is CASSLEGSSGGVTDTQYF. The V gene is TRBV11-2, the J gene TRBJ2-3; 12 nucleotides line up with TRBD2. Per germline, CDR1 SGHAT and CDR2 FQNNGV. There are 18 residues in the CDR3. Trimming took 0 bases from V and 3 from J; bases not matched to a gene: 7.

CDR3 protein: CASSLERRVGGQGYEQYF. CDR3 nucleotides: TGTGCCAGCAGCTTAGAACGTCGTGTCGGGGGACAGGGCTACGAGCAGTACTTC. The chain couples TRBV11-2 to TRBJ2-7; 9 nucleotides match TRBD1. V lost 0 bases to trimming and J lost 3 bases; unmatched junction nucleotides: 12. Germline V CDR1 and CDR2: SGHAT, FQNNGV. This CDR3 has 18 amino acids. Full variable domain (missing parts from reference TRBV11-2 and TRBJ2-7): EAGVAQSPRYKIIEKRQSVAFWCNPISGHATLYWYQQILGQGPKLLIQFQNNGVVDDSQLPKDRFSAERLKGVDSTLKIQPAKLEDSAVYLCASSLERRVGGQGYEQYFGPGTRLTVT.

In this sample, this clone turned up once. V and J are TRBV6-5 and TRBJ2-7; D remains ambiguous. Germline values: CDR1 MNHEY, CDR2 SVGAGI. The CDR3 extends over 14 amino acids. Trimming stripped 2 bases from V and 0 bases from J, with 8 bases between. CDR3 sequence: CASSYVGVSYEQYF. CDR3 DNA: TGTGCCAGCAGTTACGTGGGCGTCTCCTACGAGCAGTACTTC.

The chain employs TRBV9 and TRBJ1-5; tentative D call: TRBD1 (6 bases). Germline CDR1 is SGDLS and CDR2 is YYNGEE. This CDR3 region has 17 residues. The V gene lost 2 bases and the J gene lost 0 bases, with 15 bases spanning the gap. CDR3 sequence reads: CASSVRTEKHSNQPQHF. The CDR3 DNA is TGTGCCAGCAGCGTTCGGACAGAGAAGCATAGCAATCAGCCCCAGCATTTT.

The chain is built from TRBV18 and TRBJ1-4, with TRBD1 identical over 11 bases. The CDR3 sequence is 15 residues long. Germline lookup yields CDR1 KGHSH and CDR2 LQKENI. V lost 6 bases and J lost 7; bases outside the gene matches: 7. The CDR3 reads CASSPGQGAIEKLFF. The CDR3 DNA is TGTGCCAGCTCTCCAGGACAGGGGGCGATTGAAAAACTGTTTTTT.

The chain recombines TRBV3-1 (or the pseudogene TRBV3-2) with TRBJ1-6; 8 bases are shared with TRBD1. This CDR3 is 16 amino acids long. Germline V lookup: CDR1 LGHDT, CDR2 YNNKEL (reference sequence). V gave up 2 bases and J gave up 9 bases; unmatched junction bases: 9. CDR3 coding DNA: TGTGCCAGCAGCCAAACCGCAGGACAGGGCGGTTCACCCCTCCACTTT. Protein product: CASSQTAGQGGSPLHF.